In its sample, the clone carrying this T cell receptor beta chain was seen a few times. Sample-barcoded 5' priming and a J-beta primer mix drove a second PCR of 7 to 11 cycles. TCRdb reprocessed the 5' RACE reads with MiXCR, giving one entry per CDR3 protein. This sample has 710,000 or so distinct CDR3 sequences, with roughly 32% found just once. This record belongs to a study of blood T cells in healthy people across ages. V was trimmed by 6 bases and J by 0 bases, leaving 14 bases between them. The CDR3 totals 15 residues. Germline CDR1 reads LGHDT; CDR2 reads YNNKEL (reference sequence). This clonotype originated in a woman over 75 in good health. The chain employs TRBV3-1 and TRBJ1-1, with D unclear. Sequencing input: blood. This CDR3 is CASRLGGSMNTEAFF. The CDR3 nucleotides read TGTGCCAGCAGACTCGGTGGGTCGATGAACACTGAAGCTTTCTTT. Filled out from reference TRBV3-1 and TRBJ1-1, the complete variable domain reads DTAVSQTPKYLVTQMGNDKSIKCEQNLGHDTMYWYKQDSKKFLKIMFSYNNKELIINETVPNRFSPKSPDKAHLNLHINSLELGDSAVYFCASRLGGSMNTEAFFGQGTRLTVV.